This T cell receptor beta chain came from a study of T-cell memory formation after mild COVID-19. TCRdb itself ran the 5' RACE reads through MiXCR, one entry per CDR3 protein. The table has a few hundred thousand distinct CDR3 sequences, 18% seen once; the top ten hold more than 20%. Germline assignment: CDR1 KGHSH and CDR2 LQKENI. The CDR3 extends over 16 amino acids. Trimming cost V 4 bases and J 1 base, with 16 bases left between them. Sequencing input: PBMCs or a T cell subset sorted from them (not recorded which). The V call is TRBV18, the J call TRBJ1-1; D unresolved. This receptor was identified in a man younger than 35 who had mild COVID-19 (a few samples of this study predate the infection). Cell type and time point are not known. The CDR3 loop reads CASSLPSLAPNTEAFF. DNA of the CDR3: TGTGCCAGCTCACTCCCTTCTCTCGCCCCGAACACTGAAGCTTTCTTT.